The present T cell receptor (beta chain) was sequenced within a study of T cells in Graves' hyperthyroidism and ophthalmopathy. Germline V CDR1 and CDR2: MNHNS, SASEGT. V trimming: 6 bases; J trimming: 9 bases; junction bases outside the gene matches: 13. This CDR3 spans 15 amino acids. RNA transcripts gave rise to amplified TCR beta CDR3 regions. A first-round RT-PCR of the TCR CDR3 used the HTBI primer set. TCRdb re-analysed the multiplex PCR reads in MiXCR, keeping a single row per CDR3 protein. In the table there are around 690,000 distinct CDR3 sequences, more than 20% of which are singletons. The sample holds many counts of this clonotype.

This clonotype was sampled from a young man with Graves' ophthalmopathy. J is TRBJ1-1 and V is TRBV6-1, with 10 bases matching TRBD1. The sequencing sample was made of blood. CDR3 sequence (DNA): TGTGCCAGCAGCACCCGACAGGGGGCCTTAGCTAAAGCTTTCTTT. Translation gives CASSTRQGALAKAFF.